Below, one TCR beta chain is given with its context. Its antigen specificity is not known. Qualities for individual bases were not recorded, and no much larger clone is one base off. The sample originates from a study of blood T cells in healthy people across ages (dated by TCRdb to 2014 to 2015). In terms of the full investigation: In model experiments, template switching captured about one uniquely barcoded TCR beta cDNA molecule for every two T cells. Using deep sequencing normalized with unique cDNA molecular identifiers, the study measured how TCR beta repertoire diversity changes with age. The donors were divided into four age groups: young (average roughly 17 years), middle-aged (approximately 39), aged (approximately 62) and long-lived (roughly 88). Two additional independent replicas of 1 million unique cDNA reads from the same blood draw were analyzed for two donors (one aged 18 to 30 and one aged 80 or older). Overall study results and their limits: Compared with the aged group, the long-lived group had more naive CD4+ T cells, fewer expanded clones and increased TCR diversity, suggesting age selection. Since profiling was done on bulk unsorted PBMCs, naive and antigen-experienced compartments could not be conclusively compared. As age increased, observed TCR beta diversity per million T cells dropped in a roughly linear way, and a significant reduction was already evident by age roughly 40. The percentage of naive T cells measured by flow cytometry correlated strongly with observed TCR beta diversity. Total diversity estimates from one million sequenced T cells were considered lower bounds and underestimates. Donor CMV infection status was unknown, potentially confounding age-related changes in expanded clonotypes.

The 35 to 40 donors, aged about 6 to 100 years, were systemically healthy Caucasian individuals from Russia. Ten milliliters of peripheral blood were collected from each donor into EDTA-treated Vacutainer tubes. Ficoll-Paque density-gradient centrifugation was used to isolate PBMCs, with at least 7 million obtained per sample. Total RNA, at least 5 micrograms per sample, was extracted from PBMCs with Trizol reagent. The percentages of naive CD45RAhigh/CD27high T cells were determined by flow cytometry on a PBMC aliquot from every donor. V and J lose 2 bases and 3 bases, and a span of 8 bases separates them. Per the germline V gene, SGHRS is the CDR1 and YFSETQ is the CDR2. Its CDR3 holds 13 amino acids, cysteine through phenylalanine. Of all the DNA, just the CDR3 is kept, 39 bases in frame from base 1. Libraries were built with 5' RACE. Sequencing took place on an Illumina HiSeq 2500. A second PCR of 7 to 11 cycles was performed with a sample-barcoded 5' primer and a J-beta primer mix. A template-switch 5' adaptor carrying 12 random nucleotides introduced a unique molecular identifier onto each TCR beta cDNA molecule. Each sample yielded at least 2.5 million CDR3-containing paired-end reads. First-strand cDNA synthesis was performed from all RNA using the Mint cDNA synthesis kit, with priming by a TRBC-specific oligonucleotide. Following uracil-DNA glycosylase treatment, a first 18-cycle PCR with universal primers M1SS and BC2_uni_R was performed on all cDNA. Per the authors' processing: For normalization, 1 million high-quality reads, each with a distinct molecular identifier, were randomly selected from each sample. Reads sharing molecular identifiers were discarded rather than binned into consensus sequences. MiTCR, with a Q25 quality threshold and the strictest error-elimination algorithm, was used for CDR3 identification, clonotype clustering and error correction. Lower-bound total TCR beta diversity was estimated with a nonparametric unseen species model using Euler transformation. The public reads were quality trimmed at Q25 with fastp and then assembled into clones with MiXCR by TCRdb, keeping productive beta chains. Duplicate CDR3 protein sequences are folded into a single record with the most common DNA and genes. Here the V and J calls rest on TCRdb's processing, not on the authors' analysis. The sample has 800,000 to 950,000 distinct CDR3 sequences on record, 25% to 35% of them singletons. The biggest ten clones account for roughly 10% of the sample.

This same sample was also taken into another study, of T cells of mothers and their children. As the second publication notes: Nine systemically healthy Caucasian individuals served as donors, namely three mothers together with their six children. cDNA synthesis used all of the extracted RNA, with approximately 1.4 ug of RNA in each 15 ul reaction. In the second PCR, sample barcodes and 2-4 random nucleotides were introduced via the M1S primer. Over 9.5 million TCR beta CDR3 reads were obtained for each mother, and approximately 3 million reads were obtained for each child. In both related and unrelated pairs, thymic selection shapes the output of TCR recombination in a similar way, with inherited differences having only a minor effect. Normalized repertoire overlap was always slightly but never significantly higher in related than unrelated mother-child pairs. No persistent microchimeric T cell clones were detected, at a sensitivity of approximately 90 clones per million clonotypes. Deep NGS was used in the study to compare the TCR beta repertoires of mothers and children and to look for features that separate related mother-child pairs from unrelated individuals. Mothers averaged roughly 40 +/- 4 years of age and children averaged about 10 +/- 4 years. After adapter ligation with NEBNext reagents, the libraries were sequenced on Illumina HiSeq 2000 with 100+100 nt paired-end reads. To prevent cross-contamination, the mother and child libraries were prepared one month apart and sequenced in separate runs. Each donor had between roughly 450,000 and 2,100,000 distinct TCR beta clonotypes identified. Naive TCR beta clonotypes were estimated from low-frequency clonotypes matched to each donor's FACS-determined naive share, without sorting.

Sequences were obtained from blood. Recombination connected TRBV5-1 to TRBJ1-2; TRBD1 is a possible D gene, resting on 5 matching bases. The sequence was obtained from a woman aged 40 to 50 in good health. The DNA is TGCGCCAGCAGCTTCGAGGGGCACTATGGCTACACCTTC. Translated, it gives CASSFEGHYGYTF.